Listed below are T cell receptor beta chains from one sample, sequenced in a study of cytomegalovirus exposure and HLA in healthy donors. Libraries were prepared by immunoSEQ multiplex PCR; TCRdb keeps only in-frame clonotypes and omits some of them. In the table there are 75,000 to 90,000 clones, under 80% of which are singletons. Sample: PBMCs. These receptors all come from a man between 25 and 39 years old in good health and CMV-seropositive. Each CDR3 is given with its conserved first and last residue. D genes are given only for firm matches. The listing skips clone size in some rows; elsewhere it reads once, few, many or a size class.

>TRBV6-5|TRBJ1-6|few|-
TGTGCCAGCAGTGAGACCCAGGAAGATTCACCCCTCCACTTT
CASSETQEDSPLHF
>TRBV18|TRBJ1-2|-|-
TGTGCCAGCTCGGACACAGGATTTTATGGCTACACCTTC
CASSDTGFYGYTF
>TRBV13|TRBJ2-3|once|TRBD1
TGTGCCAGCAGCTTAGTCAGGACAGGGGCCTCAGATACGCAGTATTTT
CASSLVRTGASDTQYF
>TRBV29-1|TRBJ2-3|-|-
TGCAGCGTTGGGATTCTGTGGGACTCCCGCACAGATACGCAGTATTTT
CSVGILWDSRTDTQYF
>TRBV4-2|TRBJ1-2|-|-
TGTGCCAGCAGCCAAAAGCAGACAGATAGTCATGGCTACACCTTC
CASSQKQTDSHGYTF
>TRBV30|TRBJ1-1|once|-
TGTGCCTGGAGTGTTGGGGGGGGAGCTTTCTTT
CAWSVGGGAFF
>TRBV4-1|TRBJ2-7|-|TRBD1
TGCGCCAGCAGCCAAGATTCACAGGGGGCCTACGAGCAGTACTTC
CASSQDSQGAYEQYF
>TRBV4-1|TRBJ2-3|-|TRBD2
TGCGCCAGCAGGGCTAGCGGGGGAGCCACAGATACGCAGTATTTT
CASRASGGATDTQYF
>TRBV27|TRBJ1-5|-|TRBD1
TGTGCCAGCAGTTTATGGGGACAGGGAGGGCAGCCCCAGCATTTT
CASSLWGQGGQPQHF
>TRBV27|TRBJ2-7|-|TRBD1
TGTGCCAGCAGTCCCTCATCGGGACAGGTTAGTTACGAGCAGTACTTC
CASSPSSGQVSYEQYF
>TRBV7-2|TRBJ2-5|-|TRBD2
TGTGCCAGCAGCCGTAGCGGGAGCGGTGGGGAGACCCAGTACTTC
CASSRSGSGGETQYF
>TRBV15|TRBJ2-2|-|TRBD2
TGTGCCACCAGCAGAGGGACTAGCGGGGAAGGCGGGGAGCTGTTTTTT
CATSRGTSGEGGELFF
>TRBV28|TRBJ1-2|-|TRBD1
TGTGCCAGCAGTTACGACAGGGGGCGTTTCTATGGCTACACCTTC
CASSYDRGRFYGYTF
>TRBV6-4|TRBJ1-1|-|-
TGTGCCAGCAGTGTTGGGAGGGAGAACACTGAAGCTTTCTTT
CASSVGRENTEAFF
>TRBV4-1|TRBJ2-6|-|-
TGCGCCAGCAGTTCAACAGGGACCCACTCTGGGGCCAACGTCCTGACTTTC
CASSSTGTHSGANVLTF